This TCR beta chain appears in the sequencing data of a study of PD-L1 blockade in urothelial cancer. Only in-frame clones appear in the TCRdb table, and some are missing; sequencing was by immunoSEQ multiplex PCR. Of 85,000 to 90,000 clones listed, approximately 81% are singletons. The CDR3 has 14 residues. Germline values: CDR1 LNHDA, CDR2 SQIVND (reference sequence). V lost 6 bases and J lost 7; bases outside the gene matches: 7. Described time point: pretreatment peripheral blood. The source material was PBMCs, sampled around atezolizumab (anti-PD-L1) treatment. This receptor was identified in a man in his 60s with urothelial cancer. This chain uses TRBV19 with TRBJ1-5, with 9 nucleotides matching TRBD1. CDR3 DNA: TGTGCCAGTAGGGGACAGGGATCGTTACAGCCCCAGCATTTT. This translates into CASRGQGSLQPQHF. Supplemented by reference TRBV19 and TRBJ1-5, the full variable domain reads DGGITQSPKYLFRKEGQNVTLSCEQNLNHDAMYWYRQDPGQGLRLIYYSQIVNDFQKGDIAEGYSVSREKKESFPLTVTSAQKNPTAFYLCASRGQGSLQPQHFGDGTRLSIL.